This T cell receptor beta chain was obtained from a study of cytomegalovirus exposure and HLA in healthy donors. To note about this clone: Antigen: not known.

60 Vbeta and 13 Jbeta primers were used in PCR. The assay was immunoSEQ multiplex PCR, and TCRdb's table has in-frame clones only and misses some. This sample has approximately 70,000 clones; 70% to 90% occur once, and the top ten carry about 3.2%. Unmatched junction bases numbered 10, after V lost 1 base and J lost 4 bases. The CDR3 extends over 18 amino acids. Germline values: CDR1 SGHTA, CDR2 FQGNSA. Overall study results and limits: An assumption of roughly uniform sequencing depth across donors underlay the presence/absence analyses. Donor immune exposure was known only as CMV serostatus. A list of more than 150 TCR beta chains associated with cytomegalovirus was given.

The clonotype was recovered from a woman aged 25 to 39 in good health and CMV-seronegative. The source material was PBMCs. The chain has TRBV7-2 and TRBJ2-1, with TRBD2 matching 10 bases. The CDR3 sequence is CASSLVVAGGRRYNEQFF. CDR3 bases: TGTGCCAGCAGCTTAGTGGTAGCGGGGGGACGGCGTTACAATGAGCAGTTCTTC.